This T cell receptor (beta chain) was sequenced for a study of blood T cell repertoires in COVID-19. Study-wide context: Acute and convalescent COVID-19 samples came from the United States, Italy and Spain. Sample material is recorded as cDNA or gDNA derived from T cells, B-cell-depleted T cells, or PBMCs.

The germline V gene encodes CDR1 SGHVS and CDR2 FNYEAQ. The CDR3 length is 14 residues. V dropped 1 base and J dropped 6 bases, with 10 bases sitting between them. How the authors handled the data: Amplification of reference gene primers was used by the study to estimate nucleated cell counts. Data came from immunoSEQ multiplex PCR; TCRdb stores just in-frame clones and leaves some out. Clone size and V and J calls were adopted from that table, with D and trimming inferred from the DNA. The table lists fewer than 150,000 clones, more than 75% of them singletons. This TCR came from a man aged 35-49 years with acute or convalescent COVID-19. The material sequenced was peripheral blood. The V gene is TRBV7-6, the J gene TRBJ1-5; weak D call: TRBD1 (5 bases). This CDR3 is CASSLVGGSQPQHF. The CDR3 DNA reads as TGTGCCAGCAGCTTAGTGGGGGGATCTCAGCCCCAGCATTTT.